This T cell receptor beta chain comes out of a study of cytomegalovirus exposure and HLA in healthy donors. Study summary: The 120 or so validation repertoires, a later analysis reported, used the same platform as the roughly 610 first-cohort repertoires. Findings and caveats of the study: First-cohort TCR clusters tended to co-occur in the roughly 130 validation repertoires, a later analysis found. It was confirmed in vitro that a few of the CMV-associated chains were specific for CMV antigens. Most TCR sequences were rare, but some public TCRs occurred in many donors.

Trimming took 0 bases from V and 8 from J, leaving 13 bases between them. Germline V lookup: CDR1 GTSNPN, CDR2 SVGIG (reference sequence). The CDR3 is 13 residues long. Profiling relied on immunoSEQ multiplex PCR, and the TCRdb table lists in-frame clones only, not all of them. Altogether tens of thousands of clones are present, 94% being singletons, with the ten largest covering roughly 0.63%. A remark on this clone: The antigen remains undetermined.

The clonotype was recovered from a woman between 18 and 29 years old in good health and CMV-seronegative. The gene calls are TRBV30 and TRBJ1-2; D gene uncertain. Sequenced sample: PBMCs. CDR3 DNA sequence: TGTGCCTGGAGTGTACGGAGGGAGGGAGGCTACACCTTC. Its protein is CAWSVRREGGYTF.